A selection of T cell receptor beta chains follows, all from one sample in a study of T cell changes during pregnancy in multiple sclerosis. Using immunoSEQ multiplex PCR, the repertoire was profiled, and TCRdb retains in-frame clones only, with some absent. The data show around 32,000 clones, roughly 87% seen once. This sample comprised CD8+ T cells from peripheral blood mononuclear cells, obtained before pregnancy. Receptors originate from a female donor with multiple sclerosis, enrolled in a pregnancy study. The CDR3 runs from the conserved cysteine through the conserved F or W. The D gene is left open where the match is weak. Size values are once, few and many counts, or a class for expanded clones, and some rows have none.

size	V	D	J	DNA	CDR3
.	TRBV19	.	TRBJ2-7	TGTGCCAGTAGTATTGGGACTCCAGACGGCGAGCAGTACTTC	CASSIGTPDGEQYF
.	TRBV9	.	TRBJ2-7	TGTGCCAGCAGCGTAGACAACTCCTACGAGCAGTACTTC	CASSVDNSYEQYF
.	TRBV14	.	TRBJ2-1	TGTGCCAGCAGCCAAGGGGGACATAGCAATGAGCAGTTCTTC	CASSQGGHSNEQFF
.	TRBV27	.	TRBJ1-4	TGTGCCAGCAGTCCAAACTTCGTAGAAAAACTGTTTTTT	CASSPNFVEKLFF
.	TRBV6-5	.	TRBJ1-5	TGTGCCAGCAGTTACTCGATGGGGGGGAAGCCCCAGCATTTT	CASSYSMGGKPQHF
.	TRBV19	TRBD1	TRBJ1-1	TGTGCCAGTAGTTTCGGGACAGGGGGCCTTACTGAAGCTTTCTTT	CASSFGTGGLTEAFF
once	TRBV9	TRBD1	TRBJ1-4	TGTGCCAGCAGCGTCGTGGGACAGGGGCGTGAAAAACTGTTTTTT	CASSVVGQGREKLFF
.	TRBV29-1	.	TRBJ1-4	TGCAGCGTCGCTCGGGGGGAGAGACAGAATGAAAAACTGTTTTTT	CSVARGERQNEKLFF
.	TRBV27	TRBD1	TRBJ1-6	TGTGCCAGCAGCCCCATCTTGGACAGGGATTCACCCCTCCACTTT	CASSPILDRDSPLHF
once	TRBV4-1	.	TRBJ2-4	TGCGCCAGCAGCCCTGATCTGCACTCTACGGTCAAAAACATTCAGTACTTC	CASSPDLHSTVKNIQYF
.	TRBV27	.	TRBJ2-7	TGTGCCAGCAGTTTAGGGGCAGGGCCCTACGAGCAGTACTTC	CASSLGAGPYEQYF
.	TRBV5-6	TRBD1	TRBJ2-7	TGTGCCAGCAGCTTCCCGGACAGGGGGCCCCGGGATGGCTACGAGCAGTACTTC	CASSFPDRGPRDGYEQYF
few	TRBV4-1	.	TRBJ1-6	TGCGCCAGCAGCCAAGATCCAGGAGGTGGCTCACCCCTCCACTTT	CASSQDPGGGSPLHF
.	TRBV4-3	TRBD1	TRBJ1-5	TGCGCCAGCAGCCCCTCGACAGGGGCGTTCGGTGAGCCCCAGCATTTT	CASSPSTGAFGEPQHF
.	TRBV11-2	.	TRBJ1-4	TGTGCCAGCAGTCAAACGGGGGGATGGGCTAATGAAAAACTGTTTTTT	CASSQTGGWANEKLFF
.	TRBV7-3	TRBD2	TRBJ2-1	TGTGCCAGCAGCTTTTGGAGCGGGGAAAACAATGAGCAGTTCTTC	CASSFWSGENNEQFF
.	TRBV23-1	.	TRBJ1-5	TGCGCCAGCAGTCAAATGGGGCGGGAGGGAATAAATCAGCCCCAGCATTTT	CASSQMGREGINQPQHF
.	TRBV2	.	TRBJ2-7	TGTGCCAGCAGTGGGGGCAGGGGACGATCCTACGAGCAGTACTTC	CASSGGRGRSYEQYF
.	TRBV6-4	.	TRBJ2-1	TGTGCCAGCAGTGACTCTTCGGGGTCCCATGAGCAGTTCTTC	CASSDSSGSHEQFF
.	TRBV6-1	TRBD1	TRBJ1-5	TGTGCCAGCAGTGAGAAACCCCTAGAGGGGGCTCAGCCCCAGCATTTT	CASSEKPLEGAQPQHF
.	TRBV5-6	TRBD2	TRBJ2-1	TGTGCCAGCAGCTTGGCACTAGCGGGCTCCTACAATGAGCAGTTCTTC	CASSLALAGSYNEQFF
.	TRBV27	TRBD2	TRBJ2-3	TGTGCCAGCACTATGAGGACTAGCGGAGACCTCACAGATACGCAGTATTTT	CASTMRTSGDLTDTQYF
.	TRBV15	TRBD2	TRBJ2-7	TGTGCCACCAGCAGAGTAACGGGAGGGACGGGGTACTCCTACGAGCAGTACTTC	CATSRVTGGTGYSYEQYF
.	TRBV6-5	.	TRBJ1-5	TGTGCCAGCAGGAACTACGCGAGCAATCAGCCCCAGCATTTT	CASRNYASNQPQHF
.	TRBV19	.	TRBJ1-1	TGTGCCAGTAGTATGACTGGGGGGACCGAAGCTTTCTTT	CASSMTGGTEAFF
.	TRBV2	TRBD1	TRBJ2-7	TGTGCCAGCAGTGAATTCTGGGCGGACAGGTCCTACGAGCAGTACTTC	CASSEFWADRSYEQYF
once	TRBV28	TRBD1	TRBJ2-5	TGTGCCACCGGACAGGGAGATTCTCAAGAGACCCAGTACTTC	CATGQGDSQETQYF
.	TRBV11-2	TRBD2	TRBJ2-3	TGTGCCAGCAGCTTAGGTAGCGGGATCGCAGATACGCAGTATTTT	CASSLGSGIADTQYF
.	TRBV6-5	.	TRBJ2-7	TGTGCCAGCAGTGACACAGGGAAGTTCTACGAGCAGTACTTC	CASSDTGKFYEQYF
.	TRBV28	.	TRBJ1-2	TGTGCCAGCAGTTTAGGGCGGAGACCCTCCAGGGCTTTTGGCTACACCTTC	CASSLGRRPSRAFGYTF
few	TRBV27	TRBD1	TRBJ1-2	TGTGCCAGCAGTCCGTTGACAGGGGAGATGGCCTTC	CASSPLTGEMAF
.	TRBV9	TRBD2	TRBJ2-3	TGTGCCAGCAGCGGCCTAGCGGGAGGGCCGTTTGGCACAGATACGCAGTATTTT	CASSGLAGGPFGTDTQYF
.	TRBV2	.	TRBJ1-1	TGTGCCAGCAGTGACCGGTCGGAGTCGGGGAAAACTGAAGCTTTCTTT	CASSDRSESGKTEAFF
.	TRBV7-2	.	TRBJ2-7	TGTGCCAGCAGCTCTAGGACAGAGATATCCTCCGAGCAGTACTTC	CASSSRTEISSEQYF
.	TRBV28	.	TRBJ2-3	TGTGCCAGCAGTTTAAGGGGCTCCGGCACAGATACGCAGTATTTT	CASSLRGSGTDTQYF
.	TRBV6-5	.	TRBJ1-2	TGTGCCAGCACCGGGATTTTGGGGGCGAGTGGCTACACCTTC	CASTGILGASGYTF
.	TRBV11-1	.	TRBJ2-1	TGTGCCAGCAGCTTAACATATAACTCCTACAATGAGCAGTTCTTC	CASSLTYNSYNEQFF
.	TRBV21-1	.	TRBJ2-5	TGTGCCAGCAGCAAAGGGGACAGGGGAAGGCAAGAGACCCAGTACTTC	CASSKGDRGRQETQYF
.	TRBV28	.	TRBJ2-5	TGTGCCAGCAGCGTGGGGGGAGCCGTCCAAGAGACCCAGTACTTC	CASSVGGAVQETQYF
.	TRBV28	TRBD2	TRBJ2-1	TGTGCCAGCTTACGCTTAGCGGGAGATCCCAATGAGCAGTTCTTC	CASLRLAGDPNEQFF
few	TRBV2	.	TRBJ2-7	TGTGCCAGCAGTGCAGGGGGAGGCACCTACGAGCAGTACTTC	CASSAGGGTYEQYF
.	TRBV15	.	TRBJ2-2	TGTGCCACCAGCAGAGATCTGGTCAGGGGAGACACCGGGGAGCTGTTTTTT	CATSRDLVRGDTGELFF
.	TRBV7-2	.	TRBJ1-2	TGTGCCAGCACAGGGGCCTTTTGGGGCTACACCTTC	CASTGAFWGYTF
.	TRBV9	.	TRBJ1-1	TGTGCCAGCAGCGTAGCTGGGGAGGGGAACACTGAAGCTTTCTTT	CASSVAGEGNTEAFF
.	TRBV5-6	.	TRBJ2-5	TGTGCCAGCAGCATACAAGAGACCCAGTACTTC	CASSIQETQYF
.	TRBV30	TRBD1	TRBJ1-1	TGTGCCTGGAGTACGGGGACAGGGGGCATCACTGAAGCTTTCTTT	CAWSTGTGGITEAFF
.	TRBV4-3	.	TRBJ2-7	TGCGCCAGCAGCCAAGATCTTGACAGGACCGCCTACGAGCAGTACTTC	CASSQDLDRTAYEQYF
few	TRBV5-1	TRBD1	TRBJ2-2	TGCGCCAGCAGCATACAGGGGATGACCGGGGAGCTGTTTTTT	CASSIQGMTGELFF
.	TRBV6-4	.	TRBJ2-3	TGTGCCAGCAGTGCGACAGGAGAGAACACAGATACGCAGTATTTT	CASSATGENTDTQYF
once	TRBV25-1	TRBD1	TRBJ2-1	TGTGCCAGCAGTGAATCTCGGACAGGGGAGTTCTTC	CASSESRTGEFF
.	TRBV4-2	.	TRBJ2-7	TGTGCCAGCAGCCAAGAGACAGGAATAACCTACGAGCAGTACTTC	CASSQETGITYEQYF
.	TRBV11-3	.	TRBJ1-1	TGTGCCAGCAGCTTTAAGGGGCAGTTGAACACTGAAGCTTTCTTT	CASSFKGQLNTEAFF
.	TRBV5-5	.	TRBJ2-7	TGTGCCAGCAGCTCCGCGCCATACGAGCAGTACTTC	CASSSAPYEQYF
.	TRBV28	TRBD2	TRBJ2-7	TGTGCCAGCAGCCAGGGAGGGTCCGAGCAGTACTTC	CASSQGGSEQYF
.	TRBV9	.	TRBJ2-3	TGTGCCAGCAGCGTAGATGGCACCACAGATACGCAGTATTTT	CASSVDGTTDTQYF
.	TRBV4-3	TRBD2	TRBJ2-5	TGCGCCAGCAGCCAAGTAGAGGGACTAGCGGACCAAGAGACCCAGTACTTC	CASSQVEGLADQETQYF
medium-sized	TRBV5-6	.	TRBJ2-2	TGTGCCAGCAGCTTGGTACAGGGTGACACCGGGGAGCTGTTTTTT	CASSLVQGDTGELFF